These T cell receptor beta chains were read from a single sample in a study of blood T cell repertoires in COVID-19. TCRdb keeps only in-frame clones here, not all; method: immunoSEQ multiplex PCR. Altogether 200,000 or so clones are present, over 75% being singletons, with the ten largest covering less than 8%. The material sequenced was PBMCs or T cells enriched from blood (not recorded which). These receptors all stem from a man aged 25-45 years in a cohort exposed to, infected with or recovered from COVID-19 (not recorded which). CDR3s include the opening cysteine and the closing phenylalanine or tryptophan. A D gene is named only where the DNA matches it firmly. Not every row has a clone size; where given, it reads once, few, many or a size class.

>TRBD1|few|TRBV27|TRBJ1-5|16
CASSLTGDRSNQPQHF
TGTGCCAGCAGCCTCACAGGGGATCGGAGCAATCAGCCCCAGCATTTT
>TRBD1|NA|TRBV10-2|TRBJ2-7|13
CASRPGQTYEQYF
TGCGCCAGCAGGCCGGGACAGACCTACGAGCAGTACTTC
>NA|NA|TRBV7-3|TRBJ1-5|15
CASSSIAGDNQPQHF
TGTGCCAGCAGCTCCATCGCGGGGGATAATCAGCCCCAGCATTTT
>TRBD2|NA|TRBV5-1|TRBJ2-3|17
CASSFHGTSGSTDTQYF
TGCGCCAGCAGCTTCCACGGGACTAGCGGGAGCACAGATACGCAGTATTTT
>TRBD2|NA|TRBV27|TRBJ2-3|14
CASSLGLATDTQYF
TGTGCCAGCAGTTTAGGACTAGCGACAGATACGCAGTATTTT
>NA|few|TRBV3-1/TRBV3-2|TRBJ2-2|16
CASSSSGEWDTGELFF
TGTGCCAGCAGCTCCTCGGGGGAGTGGGACACCGGGGAGCTGTTTTTT
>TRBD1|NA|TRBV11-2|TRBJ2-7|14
CASSLGTGAYEQYF
TGTGCCAGCAGCTTAGGGACAGGGGCCTACGAGCAGTACTTC
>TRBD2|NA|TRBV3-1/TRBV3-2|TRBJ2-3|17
CASSQRPLAGVGDTQYF
TGTGCCAGCAGCCAACGACCCCTAGCGGGAGTGGGGGATACGCAGTATTTT
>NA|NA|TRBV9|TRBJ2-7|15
CASSVTSTGTYEQYF
TGTGCCAGCAGCGTTACCTCGACAGGTACCTACGAGCAGTACTTC
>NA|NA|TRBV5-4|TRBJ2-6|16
CASSLGQSSGANVLTF
TGTGCCAGCAGCTTGGGCCAGTCTTCTGGGGCCAACGTCCTGACTTTC
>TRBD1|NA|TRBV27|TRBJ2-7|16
CASSPRDSRWAYEQYF
TGTGCCAGCAGTCCGAGGGACAGCCGGTGGGCCTACGAGCAGTACTTC
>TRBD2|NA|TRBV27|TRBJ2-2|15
CASSSSGVNTGELFF
TGTGCCAGCAGCAGTAGCGGGGTAAACACCGGGGAGCTGTTTTTT
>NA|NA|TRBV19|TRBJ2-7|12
CASSIVGSQQYF
TGTGCCAGTAGTATAGTGGGGAGCCAGCAGTACTTC
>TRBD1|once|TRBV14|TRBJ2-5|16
CASSHHRGRGEETQYF
TGTGCCAGCAGCCACCATAGGGGGCGCGGCGAAGAGACCCAGTACTTC
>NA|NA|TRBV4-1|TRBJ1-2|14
CASSQESGNYGYTF
TGCGCCAGCAGCCAAGAATCAGGGAACTATGGCTACACCTTC
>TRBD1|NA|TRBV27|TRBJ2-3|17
CASSDAPTGSGINTQYF
TGTGCCAGCAGTGATGCCCCGACAGGGAGTGGAATAAATACGCAGTATTTT
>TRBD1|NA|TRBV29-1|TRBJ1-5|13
CSVQQGAAQPQHF
TGCAGCGTTCAACAGGGGGCTGCTCAGCCCCAGCATTTT
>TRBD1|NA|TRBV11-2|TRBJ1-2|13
CASSSRDRDGYTF
TGTGCCAGCAGCTCCCGGGACAGGGACGGCTACACCTTC
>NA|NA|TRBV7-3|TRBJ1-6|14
CASSFGEANSPLHF
TGTGCCAGCAGCTTTGGGGAGGCGAATTCACCCCTCCACTTT
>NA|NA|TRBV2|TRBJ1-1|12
CATPDKNTEAFF
TGTGCCACCCCGGACAAGAACACTGAAGCTTTCTTT
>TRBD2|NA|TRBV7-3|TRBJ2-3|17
CASSGTSGSLWGDTQYF
TGTGCCAGCAGCGGGACTAGCGGGAGTCTTTGGGGCGATACGCAGTATTTT
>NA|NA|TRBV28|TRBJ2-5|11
CASSLRETQYF
TGTGCCAGCAGTTTACGAGAGACCCAGTACTTC
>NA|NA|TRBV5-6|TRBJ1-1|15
CASSYNSFQNTEAFF
TGTGCCAGCAGCTACAACAGCTTCCAGAACACTGAAGCTTTCTTT
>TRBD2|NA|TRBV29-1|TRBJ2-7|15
CSVVPSPLAVYEQYF
TGCAGCGTTGTCCCTTCACCCCTAGCGGTCTACGAGCAGTACTTC
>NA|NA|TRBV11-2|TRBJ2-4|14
CASSRPGAKNIQYF
TGTGCCAGCAGCAGGCCGGGGGCCAAAAACATTCAGTACTTC
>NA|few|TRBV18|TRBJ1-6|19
CASSPQALRGMSGNSPLHF
TGTGCCAGCTCACCACAGGCGCTTCGGGGGATGTCAGGTAATTCACCCCTCCACTTT
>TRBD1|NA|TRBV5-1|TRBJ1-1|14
CASTSGQTNTEAFF
TGCGCCAGCACCTCGGGACAGACGAACACTGAAGCTTTCTTT
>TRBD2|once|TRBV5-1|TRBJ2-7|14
CASSTASGTGEQYF
TGCGCCAGCAGCACGGCTAGCGGGACGGGGGAGCAGTACTTC
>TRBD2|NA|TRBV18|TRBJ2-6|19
CASSPPGLAYRSGANVLTF
TGTGCCAGCTCACCACCGGGACTAGCGTACCGCTCTGGGGCCAACGTCCTGACTTTC
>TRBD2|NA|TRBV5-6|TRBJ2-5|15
CASNLRGGPGGTQYF
TGTGCCAGCAACCTTAGGGGAGGGCCCGGAGGGACCCAGTACTTC
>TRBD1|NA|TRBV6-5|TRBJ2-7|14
CASSIRQGAYEQYF
TGTGCCAGCAGTATAAGACAGGGAGCCTACGAGCAGTACTTC